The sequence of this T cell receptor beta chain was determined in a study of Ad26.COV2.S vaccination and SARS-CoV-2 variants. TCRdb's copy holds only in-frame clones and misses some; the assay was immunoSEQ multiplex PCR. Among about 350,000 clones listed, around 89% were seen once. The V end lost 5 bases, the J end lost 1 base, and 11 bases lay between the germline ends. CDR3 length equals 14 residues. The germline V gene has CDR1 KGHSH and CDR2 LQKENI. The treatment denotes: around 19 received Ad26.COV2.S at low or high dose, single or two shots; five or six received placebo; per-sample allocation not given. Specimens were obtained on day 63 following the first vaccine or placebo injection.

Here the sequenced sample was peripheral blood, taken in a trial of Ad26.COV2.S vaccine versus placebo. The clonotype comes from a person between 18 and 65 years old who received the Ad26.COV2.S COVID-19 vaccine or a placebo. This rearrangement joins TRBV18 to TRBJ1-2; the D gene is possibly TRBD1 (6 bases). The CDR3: CASSNTGINYGYTF. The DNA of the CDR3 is TGTGCCAGCTCAAACACAGGGATTAACTATGGCTACACCTTC.